One and the same sample provided the 18 T cell receptor beta chains below, sequenced in a study of cytomegalovirus exposure and HLA in healthy donors (dated by TCRdb to 2015 to 2018). The library came from the immunoSEQ multiplex PCR assay. For the multiplex PCR, a mixture combining 60 forward primers for TCR Vbeta segments and 13 reverse primers for TCR Jbeta segments was used. Imported from immuneACCESS, the table was reduced by TCRdb to in-frame sequences with V and J called. These copies leave out some clones; in studies compared against another copy, an unresolved V gene accounts for under half, and the cause of the remainder is not known. The sample contains about 140,000 clones, approximately 81% of them found a single time. The ten largest clones add up to roughly 4% of the sample. The sequencing input was PBMCs. Receptors were obtained from a woman aged 40-49 years in good health and CMV-seropositive.

This chain joins TRBV5-5 and TRBJ2-7; D is perhaps TRBD1 (6 bases). V dropped 0 bases and J dropped 4 bases, with 14 bases sitting between them. There are 15 residues in the CDR3. Germline V gives CDR1 SGHKS, CDR2 YYEKEE (reference sequence). Here the CDR3 reads CASSLASYQGYEQYF. CDR3 in DNA: TGTGCCAGCAGCTTGGCTTCGTACCAGGGGTACGAGCAGTACTTC.

The chain uses TRBV19 and TRBJ2-7; perhaps TRBD2 as D (6 bases). Germline V gives CDR1 LNHDA, CDR2 SQIVND (reference sequence). Trimming stripped 9 bases from V and 2 bases from J, with 17 bases between. The CDR3 runs 14 residues. CDR3 sequence reads: CASQGRGRTYEQYF. CDR3 DNA: TGTGCCAGCCAAGGGCGGGGCCGAACCTACGAGCAGTACTTC.

The rearrangement joins TRBV15 to TRBJ2-3; 10 nucleotides line up with TRBD2. J was trimmed by 5 bases and V by 0 bases; bases with no gene match: 5. Germline CDR1 and CDR2: LNHNV and YYDKDF (reference sequence). This CDR3 spans 16 amino acids. The CDR3 spells CATSRESGGAKDTQYF. Written as DNA, the CDR3 is TGTGCCACCAGCAGAGAGAGCGGGGGGGCAAAAGATACGCAGTATTTT.

This clone was recorded a few times. V and J are TRBV4-3 and TRBJ1-1; D is possibly TRBD1 (5 bases). The CDR3 totals 16 residues. The V gene lost 1 base and the J gene lost 5 bases, with 17 bases spanning the gap. Germline V CDR1 and CDR2: LGHNA, YSLEER. The CDR3 protein is CASSQGKEGTGTEAFF. The CDR3 region has the DNA TGCGCCAGCAGCCAAGGTAAGGAGGGGACGGGGACTGAAGCTTTCTTT.

The chain combines TRBV10-3 with TRBJ1-1, with D perhaps TRBD1 (6 bases). V dropped 4 bases and J dropped 3 bases, with 15 bases sitting between them. In germline, CDR1 is ENHRY, CDR2 SYGVKD. The CDR3 runs to 15 residues. The CDR3 DNA sequence: TGTGCCATCAGTGCCGGCGGGGGGCGGGACACTGAAGCTTTCTTT. It encodes CAISAGGGRDTEAFF.

This clone appeared a few times. The V gene is TRBV11-2, the J gene TRBJ1-4; TRBD1 aligns across 9 bases. V dropped 5 bases and J dropped 7; count of bases not matched to a gene: 5. CDR1 and CDR2 (germline): SGHAT, FQNNGV. This CDR3 region has 14 residues. This CDR3 reads CASSLGQGSEKLFF. The CDR3 DNA follows: TGTGCCAGCAGCCTGGGACAGGGAAGTGAAAAACTGTTTTTT. Filled out from reference TRBV11-2 and TRBJ1-4, the complete variable domain reads EAGVAQSPRYKIIEKRQSVAFWCNPISGHATLYWYQQILGQGPKLLIQFQNNGVVDDSQLPKDRFSAERLKGVDSTLKIQPAKLEDSAVYLCASSLGQGSEKLFFGSGTQLSVL.

This rearrangement joins TRBV9 to TRBJ2-3; weak D call: TRBD2 (5 bases). The CDR3 spans 13 residues. Trimming shortened V by 4 bases and J by 6 bases, and 12 bases separated the two germline ends. The germline CDR1 and CDR2 sequences are SGDLS and YYNGEE. The CDR3 loop is CASSSEGRDTQYF. Here the CDR3 DNA reads TGTGCCAGCAGCTCAGAGGGTCGCGATACGCAGTATTTT.

The rearrangement joins TRBV11-3 to TRBJ2-2; a weak D match, TRBD2 (6 bases). V was clipped by 5 bases and J by 3 bases, with 13 bases between them. The germline gives CDR1 SGHNT, CDR2 YENEEA. The CDR3 runs 15 residues. The CDR3 spells CASSHKTRDTGELFF. The CDR3 nucleotides are TGTGCCAGCAGCCACAAGACTAGGGACACCGGGGAGCTGTTTTTT.

This clone was detected only a few times. The chain employs TRBV30 and TRBJ1-5; D is unresolved. The V end was cut by 4 bases, the J end by 0 bases, with 7 bases between. CDR3 length: 13 amino acids. CDR1 GTSNPN and CDR2 SVGIG come from the germline V gene (reference sequence). The CDR3 loop is CAWTLGSNQPQHF. CDR3 DNA: TGTGCCTGGACCCTAGGTAGCAATCAGCCCCAGCATTTT.

This clone has just a few counts. This chain links TRBV7-8 with TRBJ2-3, with D hard to call. The V gene's germline CDR1 is SGHVS and CDR2 FQNEAQ. Trimming removed 5 bases from V and 8 bases from J, with 14 bases in between. CDR3 length equals 13 residues. The DNA for the CDR3 is TGTGCCAGCAGCACCGATCAGGTCGGTACGCAGTATTTT. Protein: CASSTDQVGTQYF.

This sequence joins TRBV11-2 and TRBJ1-2; no reliable D call. This CDR3 comprises 12 residues. Trimming took 3 bases from V and 11 from J, leaving 13 bases between them. From germline, CDR1 is SGHAT and CDR2 FQNNGV. CDR3 protein: CASSFSLGGYTF. CDR3 nucleotides: TGTGCCAGCAGCTTCTCTCTAGGAGGGTACACCTTC. The variable domain in full, completed from reference TRBV11-2 and TRBJ1-2, reads EAGVAQSPRYKIIEKRQSVAFWCNPISGHATLYWYQQILGQGPKLLIQFQNNGVVDDSQLPKDRFSAERLKGVDSTLKIQPAKLEDSAVYLCASSFSLGGYTFGSGTRLTVV.

The genes are TRBV7-2 and TRBJ2-1, with 10 nucleotides matching TRBD1. After removal of 1 base from V and 8 bases from J, the junction contained 2 bases not matched to a gene. Looked up from germline, CDR1 is SGHTA and CDR2 is FQGNSA. CDR3 length: 14 amino acids. This CDR3 reads CASSLGDRGHEQFF. The CDR3 bases are TGTGCCAGCAGCTTAGGGGACAGGGGACATGAGCAGTTCTTC.

The rearrangement joins TRBV7-2 to TRBJ2-7, with 8 bases identical to TRBD2. This CDR3 is 15 amino acids long. Germline values: CDR1 SGHTA, CDR2 FQGNSA. V shed 5 bases and J 4 bases; nucleotides not matched to a gene: 10. The CDR3 DNA reads TGTGCCAGCAGCAAAAGCGGGAGCTCCTCTTACGAGCAGTACTTC. Translation gives CASSKSGSSSYEQYF.

V usage is TRBV19 and J usage is TRBJ1-1; weak D call: TRBD1 (6 bases). Trimming left V 5 bases short and J 4 bases short, with 20 bases between. Looked up from germline, CDR1 is LNHDA and CDR2 is SQIVND (reference sequence). The CDR3 totals 16 residues. The chain's CDR3 is CASSFTGGGRSTEAFF. The CDR3, as DNA: TGTGCCAGTAGTTTTACCGGGGGCGGGAGGAGCACTGAAGCTTTCTTT.

This clone was seen a single time. The J gene is TRBJ2-1, the V gene TRBV6-6, with TRBD2 matching over 7 bases. Germline loops: CDR1 MNHNY, CDR2 SVGAGI (reference sequence). V gave up 0 bases and J gave up 6 bases; unmatched junction bases: 8. The CDR3 is made up of 16 amino acids. CDR3 protein: CASSYSRRETSNEQFF. In DNA, the CDR3 is TGTGCCAGCAGTTACTCGAGGCGGGAGACCTCCAATGAGCAGTTCTTC.

This clone was counted a few times. V and J are TRBV18 and TRBJ2-3; 9 bases agree with TRBD2. Germline CDR1 is KGHSH and CDR2 is LQKENI. The CDR3 runs 16 residues. Trimming cost V 5 bases and J 0 bases; bases outside gene matches: 6. For the CDR3, the DNA is TGTGCCAGCTCAGATATAGCGGGAGCTAGCACAGATACGCAGTATTTT. As protein: CASSDIAGASTDTQYF.

The chain joins TRBV29-1 to TRBJ2-5; 12 bases are shared with TRBD1. With V trimmed by 4 bases and J by 11 bases, 11 bases remained unmatched. The CDR3 contains 14 residues. Germline CDR1 and CDR2: SQVTM and ANQGSEA. CDR3 sequence (DNA): TGCAGCGTTGGGGGTGGGGGACAGGGGGCATGGCAGTACTTC. Translating it yields CSVGGGGQGAWQYF. Variable domain in full (rest from reference TRBV29-1 and TRBJ2-5): SAVISQKPSRDICQRGTSLTIQCQVDSQVTMMFWYRQQPGQSLTLIATANQGSEATYESGFVIDKFPISRPNLTFSTLTVSNMSPEDSSIYLCSVGGGGQGAWQYFGPGTRLLVL.

This chain joins TRBV18 and TRBJ1-2; 11 bases line up with TRBD1. With V trimmed by 3 bases and J by 4 bases, 4 bases remained unmatched. Germline CDR1 KGHSH, CDR2 LQKENI. The CDR3 length is 15 residues. The DNA for the CDR3 is TGTGCCAGCTCACCTGGACAGGGGGCCACCTATGGCTACACCTTC. It codes for CASSPGQGATYGYTF.